The T cell receptor (beta chain) under discussion was sequenced for a study of blood T cells in healthy people across ages. Notes on the study in general: Using unsorted PBMCs precluded a conclusive naive versus antigen-experienced comparison. It was found that TCR beta diversity correlated strongly with the percentage of naive T cells.

Together with a sample-barcoded 5' primer, a J-beta primer mix was included in a second PCR lasting roughly 6 to 12 cycles. MiXCR, applied by TCRdb to the 5' RACE reads, yields one record per CDR3 protein. Of 1,500,000 or so distinct CDR3 sequences in the sample, 55% to 75% are singletons; the top ten hold roughly 6.3%. As concerns this clonotype: What it binds is not known.

V lost 7 bases, J lost 4 bases, and 6 bases stayed unmatched. There are 15 residues in the CDR3. Germline lookup yields CDR1 KGHDR and CDR2 SFDVKD. Collection of 9 to 10 milliliters of peripheral blood was performed for each donor. This chain uses TRBV24-1 with TRBJ2-1; TRBD1 matches 10 bases. This clonotype was sampled from a man between 18 and 35 years old in good health. What was sequenced was blood. Written as DNA, the CDR3 is TGTGCCACCAGAACCGGGACAGGGGTATACAATGAGCAGTTCTTC. Translating gives CATRTGTGVYNEQFF.